These 10 T cell receptor beta chains were sequenced from one sample in a study of cytomegalovirus exposure and HLA in healthy donors. Primers for the PCR totalled 60 Vbeta and 13 Jbeta. Data came from immunoSEQ multiplex PCR; TCRdb stores just in-frame clones and leaves some out. The repertoire has approximately 51,000 clones, around 80% of them found once; the top ten carry 2.5%. Sequencing was performed on PBMCs. These receptors came from a boy aged 10-17 years in good health and CMV-seropositive.

Worth noting for this clone: The CDR3 end shows no conserved phenylalanine or tryptophan, and so a read error is likely. The J gene is TRBJ2-7, the V gene TRBV6-1; D may be TRBD1 (5 bases). Germline V gene data show CDR1 as MNHNS and CDR2 as SASEGT. The CDR3 covers 14 residues. The ends were cut back, 1 base at V and 3 bases at J, with 10 bases in the middle. CDR3: CASSEEGRDYEQYL. The CDR3 coding sequence is TGTGCCAGCAGTGAAGAGGGCAGGGACTACGAGCAGTACCTC.

This chain links TRBV6-1 with TRBJ1-2, with a tentative D call TRBD1 (6 bases). Germline CDR1 reads MNHNS; CDR2 reads SASEGT. The CDR3 consists of 14 residues. The V end was cut by 4 bases, the J end by 4 bases, with 13 bases between. CDR3 region: CASSAGENAYGYTF. The CDR3 DNA reads TGTGCCAGCAGTGCAGGGGAGAACGCCTATGGCTACACCTTC.

Of note for this clone: Sequence at one end of the junction differs from germline and may be a read error. This chain uses TRBV7-7 with TRBJ2-3; tentatively, D is TRBD1 or TRBD2 (6 bases each). This CDR3 contains 14 residues. In germline, CDR1 is SSHAT, CDR2 FNYEAQ (reference sequence). The CDR3 spells CASSLGGPTDTQYF. The CDR3 DNA follows: TGTGCTAGCAGCTTAGGGGGGCCCACAGATACGCAGTATTTT.

This clone has only one observation. The rearrangement uses TRBV7-2 and TRBJ2-7, with a weak D call TRBD1 (5 bases). With 5 bases removed from V and 3 bases from J, the gap between germline ends came to 8 bases. Germline assignment: CDR1 SGHTA and CDR2 FQGNSA. This CDR3 spans 12 amino acids. CDR3 loop: CASSRQSYEQYF. DNA for the CDR3: TGTGCCAGCAGCCGACAGAGCTACGAGCAGTACTTC. Filled out from reference TRBV7-2 and TRBJ2-7, the complete variable domain reads GAGVSQSPSNKVTEKGKDVELRCDPISGHTALYWYRQSLGQGLEFLIYFQGNSAPDKSGLPSDRFSAERTGGSVSTLTIQRTQQEDSAVYLCASSRQSYEQYFGPGTRLTVT.

The chain combines TRBV7-9 with TRBJ1-2; possible D gene TRBD1, 5 bases. The V end lost 5 bases, the J end lost 3 bases, and 16 bases lay between the germline ends. Germline V gives CDR1 SEHNR, CDR2 FQNEAQ (reference sequence). The CDR3 length is 15 residues. CDR3 amino acids: CASSEAYQGDYGYTF. CDR3 coding DNA: TGTGCCAGCAGCGAGGCTTATCAGGGTGACTATGGCTACACCTTC.

The chain recombines TRBV6-5 with TRBJ1-6; a possible D gene is TRBD1 (5 bases). Germline V gene sequence: CDR1 MNHEY, CDR2 SVGAGI. V was trimmed by 4 bases and J by 10 bases, leaving 17 bases between them. The CDR3 length is 15 residues. The CDR3 is CASSLDRPRGSPLHF. As DNA, the CDR3 is TGTGCCAGCAGTTTAGACAGACCCCGGGGGTCACCCCTCCACTTT.

This clone has a handful of counts. This chain links TRBV28 with TRBJ1-3; no firm D call. V was shortened by 2 bases and J by 4 bases, with 9 bases between the two germline ends. Germline V gene lookup returns CDR1 MDHEN and CDR2 SYDVKM. CDR3 length: 14 amino acids. CDR3 protein: CASSLGATGNTIYF. The CDR3 region has the DNA TGTGCCAGCAGTTTAGGAGCCACGGGAAACACCATATATTTT.

The gene calls are TRBV9 and TRBJ2-1; D might be TRBD2 (6 bases). V gave up 0 bases and J gave up 0 bases, with 16 bases separating them. The CDR3 has 18 residues. Germline CDR1 is SGDLS and CDR2 is YYNGEE. The CDR3 sequence is CASSVASYAGSSYNEQFF. CDR3 in DNA: TGTGCCAGCAGCGTAGCATCCTATGCGGGGAGCTCCTACAATGAGCAGTTCTTC.

The chain is built from TRBV27 and TRBJ1-1; the D gene is possibly TRBD1 (5 bases). This CDR3 has 12 amino acids. The V end was cut by 7 bases, the J end by 5 bases, with 11 bases between. Per germline, CDR1 MNHEY and CDR2 SMNVEV (reference sequence). In nucleotides, the CDR3 is TGTGCCAGCACCTCGGGGGATACTGAAGCTTTCTTT. This translates into CASTSGDTEAFF.

This chain uses TRBV7-2 with TRBJ2-7, with D unclear. Trimming removed 4 bases from V and 3 bases from J, with 7 bases in between. Germline assignment: CDR1 SGHTA and CDR2 FQGNSA. The CDR3 has 12 amino acids. The DNA for the CDR3 is TGTGCCAGCAGCTCGGGTTACTACGAGCAGTACTTC. Its translation: CASSSGYYEQYF.